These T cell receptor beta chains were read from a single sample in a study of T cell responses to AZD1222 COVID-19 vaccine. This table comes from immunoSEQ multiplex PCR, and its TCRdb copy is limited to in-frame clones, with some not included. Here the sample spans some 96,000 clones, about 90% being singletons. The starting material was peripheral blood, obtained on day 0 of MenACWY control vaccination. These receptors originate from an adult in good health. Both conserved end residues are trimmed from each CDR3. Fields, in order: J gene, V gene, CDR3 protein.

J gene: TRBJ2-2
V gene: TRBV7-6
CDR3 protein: ASSLAQGGTGELF

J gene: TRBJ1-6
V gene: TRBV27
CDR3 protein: ASSYLRRSPLH

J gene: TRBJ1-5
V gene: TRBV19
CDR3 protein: ASSNRVHQPQH

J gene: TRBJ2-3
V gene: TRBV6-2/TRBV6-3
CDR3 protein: ASSTSTYTQY

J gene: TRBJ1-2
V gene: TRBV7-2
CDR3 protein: ASSLAHGGAGNGYT

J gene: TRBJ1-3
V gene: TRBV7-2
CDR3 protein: ASSLAPPAGGNTIY

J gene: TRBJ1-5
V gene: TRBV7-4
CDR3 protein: ASSYPPGWDSNQPQH

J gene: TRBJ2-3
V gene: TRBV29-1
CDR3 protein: SATTGDTDTQY

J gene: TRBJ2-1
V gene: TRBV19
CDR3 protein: ASNPGGWSSYNEQF

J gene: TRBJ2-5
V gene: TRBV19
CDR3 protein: ASSKGQGTFEETQY

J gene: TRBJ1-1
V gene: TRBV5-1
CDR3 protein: ASSFQGAGNTEAF

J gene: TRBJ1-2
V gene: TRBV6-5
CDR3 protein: ASSPTGLSNYGYT

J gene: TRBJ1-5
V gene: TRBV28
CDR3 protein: ASSFVFVGGLNNQPQH

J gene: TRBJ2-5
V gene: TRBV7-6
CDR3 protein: ASSFNSGGAKTQY

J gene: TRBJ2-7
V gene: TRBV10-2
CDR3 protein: ASSEPGQGFGEQY

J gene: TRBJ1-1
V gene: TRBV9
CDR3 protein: ASSVATQATEAF

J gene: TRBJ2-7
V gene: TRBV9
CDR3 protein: ASSVFPGQGYEQY

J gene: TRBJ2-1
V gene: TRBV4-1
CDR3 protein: ASTPAAGGHYNEQF

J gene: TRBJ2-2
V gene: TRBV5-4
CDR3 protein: ASRGGTPSTGELF

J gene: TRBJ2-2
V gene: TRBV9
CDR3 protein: AGGGTSDTGELF

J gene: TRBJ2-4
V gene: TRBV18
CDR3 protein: ASSQESGDQPSKNIQY

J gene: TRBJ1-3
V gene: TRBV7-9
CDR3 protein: ASSLVGDLSGNTIY

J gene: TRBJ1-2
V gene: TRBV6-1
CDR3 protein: ASSEGQRWVYGYT

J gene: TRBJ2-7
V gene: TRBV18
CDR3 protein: ASSPYGQDTYEQY

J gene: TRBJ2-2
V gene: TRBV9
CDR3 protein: ASSVGTGNTGELF

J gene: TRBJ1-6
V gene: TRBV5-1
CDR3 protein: ASSSGTDSYNSPLH

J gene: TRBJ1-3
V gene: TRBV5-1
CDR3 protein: ASSLGFNVAGLSGNTIY

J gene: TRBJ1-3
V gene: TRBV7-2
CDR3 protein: ASSLGQGSGRTIY

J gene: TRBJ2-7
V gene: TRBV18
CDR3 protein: ASSPRSYEQY

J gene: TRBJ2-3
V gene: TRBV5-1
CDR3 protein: ASSLGLAGTDTQY

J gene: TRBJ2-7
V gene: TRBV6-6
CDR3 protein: ASSYATGVYEQY